These T cell receptor beta chains were read from a single sample in a study of Ad26.COV2.S vaccination and SARS-CoV-2 variants. Generated by immunoSEQ multiplex PCR, the TCRdb table keeps only in-frame clones and is missing some. Of hundreds of thousands of clones in the sample, 89% were seen once. The material was peripheral blood, obtained in a trial of Ad26.COV2.S vaccine versus placebo. These receptors were obtained from a person aged 18-65 years who received the Ad26.COV2.S COVID-19 vaccine or a placebo. The CDR3 runs from the conserved cysteine through the conserved F or W. A D gene is named only where the DNA matches it firmly. Only part of the rows carry a size: once, few, many, or a class if the clone is expanded.

>.|TRBV11-2|TRBJ2-3|.
TGTGCCAGCAGCTTATGGGGGGGCCCCGCAGATACGCAGTATTTT
CASSLWGGPADTQYF
>once|TRBV4-3|TRBJ1-4|.
.
CASSPLGTANEKLFF
>.|TRBV6-5|TRBJ2-3|.
TGTGCCAGCAGTTACGAGAGGGGCAAGAGCACAGATACGCAGTATTTT
CASSYERGKSTDTQYF
>.|TRBV12-3/TRBV12-4|TRBJ1-4|.
TGTGCCAGCAGTTTCGGTTGGGAAAAACTGTTTTTT
CASSFGWEKLFF
>.|TRBV19|TRBJ1-5|.
TGTGCCAGTAGTTTCGGCAGGCCCATTAATCAGCCCCAGCATTTT
CASSFGRPINQPQHF
>.|TRBV29-1|TRBJ2-5|.
TGCAGCGCAGGATCGCGAGAGACCCAGTACTTC
CSAGSRETQYF
>.|TRBV7-2|TRBJ2-3|TRBD2
TGTGCCAGCAGATTAGCGGGTTTCACAGATACGCAGTATTTT
CASRLAGFTDTQYF
>.|TRBV7-2|TRBJ1-2|TRBD1
TGTGCCAGCAGCTTAAGCAGGGGGAACTATGGCTACACCTTC
CASSLSRGNYGYTF
>.|TRBV24-1|TRBJ2-3|.
TGTGCCACCAGTGACCTAGGGGCTAGCACAGATACGCAGTATTTT
CATSDLGASTDTQYF
>.|TRBV5-1|TRBJ1-1|.
TGCGCCAGCAGCTGGAAAAGACAGTTTCAGGACACTGAAGCTTTCTTT
CASSWKRQFQDTEAFF
>.|TRBV24-1|TRBJ1-2|TRBD1
TGTGCCACCAGTGAAACGACAGGGGGCGGTGGCTACACCTTC
CATSETTGGGGYTF
>.|TRBV12-5|TRBJ1-1|.
TGTGCTAGTGGTTCCGGGATGAACACTGAAGCTTTCTTT
CASGSGMNTEAFF
>.|TRBV7-8|TRBJ2-3|.
TGTGCCAGCATCCGACAGGCCACAGATACGCAGTATTTT
CASIRQATDTQYF
>.|TRBV11-3|TRBJ2-5|TRBD2
TGTGCCAGCAGCTTAGGAGGCCTAGCGGAACAAGAGACCCAGTACTTC
CASSLGGLAEQETQYF
>.|TRBV27|TRBJ1-1|.
TGTGCCAGTCATGATCGTCGCACGTTTGAAGCTTTCTTT
CASHDRRTFEAFF
>.|TRBV5-1|TRBJ2-5|TRBD1
TGCGCCAGCAGCACGGACAGGGTAGGAGAGACCCAGTACTTC
CASSTDRVGETQYF
>.|TRBV24-1|TRBJ2-1|TRBD1
TGTGCCACCAGTGACAAACGGACAGGGATTTACAATGAGCAGTTCTTC
CATSDKRTGIYNEQFF
>.|TRBV7-8|TRBJ2-3|.
TGTGCCAGCAGCCCCCCCGCAGATACGCAGTATTTT
CASSPPADTQYF
>.|TRBV4-1|TRBJ2-7|.
TGCGCCAGCAGCCACGCACACCAGTTGGTTACCTACGAGCAGTACTTC
CASSHAHQLVTYEQYF
>.|TRBV5-1|TRBJ2-1|.
TGCGCCAGCAGCTTAGTCGATGAGCAGTTCTTC
CASSLVDEQFF
>.|TRBV24-1|TRBJ2-4|TRBD2
TGTGCCACCAGTGAAGGTTTGGGGGCGGGAGGAGCCAAAAACATTCAGTACTTC
CATSEGLGAGGAKNIQYF
>.|TRBV11-2|TRBJ2-7|.
TGTGCCAGCAGTACCCGGGACATAGAGTCCTACGAGCAGTACTTC
CASSTRDIESYEQYF
>.|TRBV19|TRBJ1-2|.
TGTGCCAGTAGTATGGGCAGGGCCTATGGCTACACCTTC
CASSMGRAYGYTF
>.|TRBV10-3|TRBJ1-1|.
TGTGCCATCAGCGTAGAGCCGGGGGCTGAAGCTTTCTTT
CAISVEPGAEAFF
>.|TRBV19|TRBJ2-2|TRBD1
TGTGCCAGTAGTACCACAGGGGCCGGTGGGGAGCTGTTTTTT
CASSTTGAGGELFF
>.|TRBV18|TRBJ2-7|TRBD2
TGTGCCAGCTCACCAACTAGCGGGAGGTACGAGCAGTACTTC
CASSPTSGRYEQYF
>.|TRBV19|TRBJ1-1|TRBD1
TGTGCCAGTAGTATACGTGCGGCAGGGGGACCTGAAGCTTTCTTT
CASSIRAAGGPEAFF
>.|TRBV10-2|TRBJ2-3|.
TGCGCCAGCAGTGAGTCGAGGGCCCGAGGGGATACGCAGTATTTT
CASSESRARGDTQYF
>.|TRBV29-1|TRBJ1-1|.
TGCAGCGTTGGCCGCTCGGGGAGCACTGAAGCTTTCTTT
CSVGRSGSTEAFF
>.|TRBV5-1|TRBJ2-3|.
TGCGCCAGCAGCATGAGCGGGGTGGGGGCGCCAGATACGCAGTATTTT
CASSMSGVGAPDTQYF
>.|TRBV7-2|TRBJ2-7|TRBD2
TGTGCCAGCAGCTTACACCCCGGACTAGCGGCTTACGAGCAGTACTTC
CASSLHPGLAAYEQYF
>.|TRBV3-1/TRBV3-2|TRBJ1-2|TRBD1
TGTGCCAGCAGCCGACGACAGGGCTATGGCTACACCTTC
CASSRRQGYGYTF
>.|TRBV7-2|TRBJ2-3|.
TGTGCCAGCAGCTCAGAATGGGCAGATACGCAGTATTTT
CASSSEWADTQYF
>once|TRBV9|TRBJ1-2|TRBD1
TGTGCCAGCAGCGGTGCCGGTGAGGGGGCATTAGGCTACACCTTC
CASSGAGEGALGYTF
>.|TRBV7-2|TRBJ1-1|.
TGTGCCAGCAGCTTAGCCCGAAAAGGCACTGAAGCTTTCTTT
CASSLARKGTEAFF
>.|TRBV7-9|TRBJ2-6|.
TGTGCCAGCAGCTTTAGTTATGGGGCCAACGTCCTGACTTTC
CASSFSYGANVLTF
>.|TRBV2|TRBJ1-5|TRBD1
TGTGCCGTGACAGGGGGCGAGGATCAGCCCCAGCATTTT
CAVTGGEDQPQHF
>.|TRBV13|TRBJ2-3|TRBD2
TGTGCCAGCAGCCGCCTGGGACTAGCTCTTCCAGATACGCAGTATTTT
CASSRLGLALPDTQYF
>.|TRBV19|TRBJ1-2|.
TGTGCCAGTAGTACCCAACCTCGGACATTTGATGGCTACACCTTC
CASSTQPRTFDGYTF
>.|TRBV6-5|TRBJ2-5|TRBD1
TGTGCCAGCAGCTTCACCCAGACAGGGAGAGAGACCCAGTACTTC
CASSFTQTGRETQYF